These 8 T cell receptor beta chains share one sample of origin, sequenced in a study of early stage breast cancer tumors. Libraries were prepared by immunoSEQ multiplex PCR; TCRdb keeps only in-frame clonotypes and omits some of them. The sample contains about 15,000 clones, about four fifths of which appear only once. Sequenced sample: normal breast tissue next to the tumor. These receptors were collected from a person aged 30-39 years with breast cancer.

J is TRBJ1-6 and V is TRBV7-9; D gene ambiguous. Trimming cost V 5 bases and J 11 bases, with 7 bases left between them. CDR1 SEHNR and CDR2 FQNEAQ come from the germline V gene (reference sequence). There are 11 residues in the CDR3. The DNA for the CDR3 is TGTGCCAGCAGCCCCGGGGCACCCCTCCACTTT. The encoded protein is CASSPGAPLHF.

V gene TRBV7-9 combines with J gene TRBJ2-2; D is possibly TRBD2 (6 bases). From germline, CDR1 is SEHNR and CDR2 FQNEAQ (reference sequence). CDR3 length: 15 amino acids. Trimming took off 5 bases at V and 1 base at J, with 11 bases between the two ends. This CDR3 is CASSDGLLNTGELFF. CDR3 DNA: TGTGCCAGCAGCGACGGACTACTGAACACCGGGGAGCTGTTTTTT.

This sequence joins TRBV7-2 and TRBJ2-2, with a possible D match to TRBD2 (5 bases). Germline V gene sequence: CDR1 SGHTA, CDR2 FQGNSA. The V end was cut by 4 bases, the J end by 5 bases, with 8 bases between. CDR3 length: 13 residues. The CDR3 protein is CASSSRGTGELFF. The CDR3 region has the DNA TGTGCCAGCAGCTCCCGGGGAACCGGGGAGCTGTTTTTT. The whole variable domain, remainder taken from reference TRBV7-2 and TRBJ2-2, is GAGVSQSPSNKVTEKGKDVELRCDPISGHTALYWYRQSLGQGLEFLIYFQGNSAPDKSGLPSDRFSAERTGGSVSTLTIQRTQQEDSAVYLCASSSRGTGELFFGEGSRLTVL.

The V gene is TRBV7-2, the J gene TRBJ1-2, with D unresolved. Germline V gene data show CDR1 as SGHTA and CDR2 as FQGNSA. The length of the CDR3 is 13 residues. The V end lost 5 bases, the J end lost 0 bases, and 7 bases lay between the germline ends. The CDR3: CASSQESNYGYTF. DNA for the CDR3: TGTGCCAGCAGCCAAGAATCTAACTATGGCTACACCTTC.

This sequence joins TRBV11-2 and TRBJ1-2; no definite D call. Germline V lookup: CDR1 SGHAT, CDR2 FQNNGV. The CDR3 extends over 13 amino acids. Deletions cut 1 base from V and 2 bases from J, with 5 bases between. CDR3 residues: CASSLVQNYGYTF. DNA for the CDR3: TGTGCCAGCAGCTTAGTACAGAACTATGGCTACACCTTC.

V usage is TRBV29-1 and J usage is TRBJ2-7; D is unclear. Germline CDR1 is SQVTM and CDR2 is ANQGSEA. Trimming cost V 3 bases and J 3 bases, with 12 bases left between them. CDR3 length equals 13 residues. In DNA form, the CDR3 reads TGCAGCGTTGAGAAACAAGCTGGCTACGAGCAGTACTTC. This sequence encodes CSVEKQAGYEQYF.

In DNA, the CDR3 is TGTGCCAGCGTGTACCAGGGGGCAACTGAAGCTTTCTTT. It yields the protein CASVYQGATEAFF. The rearrangement links TRBV6-5 to TRBJ1-1, with 8 bases lining up with TRBD1. The CDR3 covers 13 residues. V shed 8 bases and J 5 bases; nucleotides not matched to a gene: 7. Per germline, CDR1 MNHEY and CDR2 SVGAGI.

The CDR3 region is CASSSLTGRNTEAFF. The DNA of the CDR3 is TGTGCCAGCAGTTCCCTGACAGGGAGGAACACTGAAGCTTTCTTT. The chain uses TRBV27 and TRBJ1-1, with TRBD1 matching over 7 bases. The trim removed 4 bases at V and 1 base at J, leaving 6 bases unmatched. This CDR3 has 15 amino acids. CDR1 MNHEY and CDR2 SMNVEV come from the germline V gene (reference sequence).